The rows below give T cell receptor beta chains drawn from one sample of a study of blood T cell repertoires in COVID-19. Repertoires were generated with immunoSEQ multiplex PCR, while TCRdb's copy carries only in-frame clones and drops some. The table records 200,000 to 300,000 clones, 80% to 90% of them present only once. The sample taken for sequencing was peripheral blood. The receptors come from a young man with active or convalescent COVID-19. Both conserved end residues are part of each CDR3. Fields, in order: CDR3 DNA, CDR3 protein, V gene, clone size, J gene, D gene. D genes are given only for firm matches. Clone size is shown for a subset of rows, as once, few, many or a class of expanded clone.

TGTGCCAGCTCACCAGGGCAGCAACTTTTGTCTGGCTACACCTTC | CASSPGQQLLSGYTF | TRBV18 | - | TRBJ1-2 | -
TGTGCCAGCAGTTTAACAGAATCGGGCAATCAGCCCCAGCATTTT | CASSLTESGNQPQHF | TRBV27 | once | TRBJ1-5 | -
TGTGCCTGGAGTGTGACAGGGTACCACGAGCAGTACTTC | CAWSVTGYHEQYF | TRBV30 | - | TRBJ2-7 | TRBD1
TGTGCCAGCAGTTGGGGACTCGGGGGGGATACGCAGTATTTT | CASSWGLGGDTQYF | TRBV27 | - | TRBJ2-3 | TRBD2
TGCGCCAGCAGCCAAGCCTCGGAAGAGACCCAGTACTTC | CASSQASEETQYF | TRBV4-1 | - | TRBJ2-5 | -
TGTGCCAGCAGTCGTAGCGGTAGCTCCTACGAGCAGTACTTC | CASSRSGSSYEQYF | TRBV6-2/TRBV6-3 | - | TRBJ2-7 | -
TGTGCCAGCAGCGCCGACAGCGACACCCTTAACTATGGCTACACCTTC | CASSADSDTLNYGYTF | TRBV5-4 | - | TRBJ1-2 | -
TGTGCCAGCAGTGCCCAGGGGTTTGACGAGCAGTACTTC | CASSAQGFDEQYF | TRBV25-1 | - | TRBJ2-7 | -
TGTGCCAGCAGGGGGGCGAGCTCCTACAATGAGCAGTTCTTC | CASRGASSYNEQFF | TRBV27 | - | TRBJ2-1 | -
TGTGCCATTCAGTTTCCCGGGGAGCTGTTTTTT | CAIQFPGELFF | TRBV12-3/TRBV12-4 | - | TRBJ2-2 | -
TGCGCCAGCAGCCAAGTAGACAGAAAGGGCCCTTATGGCTACACCTTC | CASSQVDRKGPYGYTF | TRBV4-3 | - | TRBJ1-2 | -
TGTGCCAGCAGTCTCCGGGTTGGGTACGAGCAGTACTTC | CASSLRVGYEQYF | TRBV6-5 | - | TRBJ2-7 | -
TGCGCCAGCAGCTTGGTGGCCAACGGGGGCTACGAGCAGTACTTC | CASSLVANGGYEQYF | TRBV5-1 | once | TRBJ2-7 | -
TGCGCCAGCAGCAGCGGGACAGGGATAGAGACCCAGTACTTC | CASSSGTGIETQYF | TRBV5-1 | once | TRBJ2-5 | TRBD1
TGTGCCTGGAGTCCGACAGATACGCAGTATTTT | CAWSPTDTQYF | TRBV30 | - | TRBJ2-3 | -
TGCGCCAGCAGCTTCACAGGGACAACTAATGAAAAACTGTTTTTT | CASSFTGTTNEKLFF | TRBV5-1 | few | TRBJ1-4 | -
TGTGCCAGCAGTGAAGGGGGGGTCCAGGATGGCTACACCTTC | CASSEGGVQDGYTF | TRBV6-1 | - | TRBJ1-2 | -
TGTGCCAGCAGCCAGGACTTAAATCAGCCCCAGCATTTT | CASSQDLNQPQHF | TRBV3-1/TRBV3-2 | - | TRBJ1-5 | -
TGCGCCAGCAGTGACCCCGGGAAGGGATCACCCCTCCACTTT | CASSDPGKGSPLHF | TRBV10-1 | - | TRBJ1-6 | -
TGTGCCAGCAGCCAAGGAGGTACAGGGGGTTTTGAAAAACTGTTTTTT | CASSQGGTGGFEKLFF | TRBV3-1/TRBV3-2 | - | TRBJ1-4 | TRBD1
TGTGCCAGCAGCCGTAGCGGGGGCTACGAGCAGTACTTC | CASSRSGGYEQYF | TRBV7-8 | - | TRBJ2-7 | TRBD2
TGCAGTGCCCCAGTCGGCGGGGAGCAGTACTTC | CSAPVGGEQYF | TRBV20-1 | - | TRBJ2-7 | -
TGTGCCAGCAGCCTTAGGACTAGCGAGGGGATCACAGATACGCAGTATTTT | CASSLRTSEGITDTQYF | TRBV5-6 | - | TRBJ2-3 | TRBD2
TGTGCCAGCAGTTACGGGCAGTGGAACACTGAAGCTTTCTTT | CASSYGQWNTEAFF | TRBV6-5 | - | TRBJ1-1 | -
TGTGCCAGCAGCCAAGATAGTCTGCAAGCTAGCGGGGGGACTAATGAGCAGTTCTTC | CASSQDSLQASGGTNEQFF | TRBV3-1/TRBV3-2 | - | TRBJ2-1 | TRBD2
TGCGCCAGCAGCCAACGAACTAGCGGGGGGGCTTTACAGGATTTGAACAATGAGCAGTTCTTC | CASSQRTSGGALQDLNNEQFF | TRBV4-1 | - | TRBJ2-1 | TRBD2
TGTGCCAGCAGCGGCCGGGGGAACACTGAAGCTTTCTTT | CASSGRGNTEAFF | TRBV7-8 | - | TRBJ1-1 | -
TGCACCAGCAGCCGTTTCAGGGGCTCAACTAATGAAAAACTGTTTTTT | CTSSRFRGSTNEKLFF | TRBV1 | - | TRBJ1-4 | -
TGCGCCAGCAGCCCGGCGTTAGGGACAGGGGGCCGGGGAGAGACCCAGTACTTC | CASSPALGTGGRGETQYF | TRBV4-3 | - | TRBJ2-5 | TRBD1
TGTGCCAGCACCTTACGGGACAGGGACGTTTCGGCGTCCTACGAGCAGTACTTC | CASTLRDRDVSASYEQYF | TRBV5-4 | - | TRBJ2-7 | TRBD1
TGCGCCAGCAGCCAAGATAGGAGCGAAAAAGAGACCCAGTACTTC | CASSQDRSEKETQYF | TRBV4-1 | - | TRBJ2-5 | -
TGCGCCAGCAGCAACATCCGGGACAGGCAATTTGGCTACACCTTC | CASSNIRDRQFGYTF | TRBV5-1 | - | TRBJ1-2 | TRBD1
TGCGCCAGCAGTCCGGGGGACGACACCGGGGAGCTGTTTTTT | CASSPGDDTGELFF | TRBV5-1 | - | TRBJ2-2 | -
TGCAGCGTGTCCCCCTCGGGGGAAGGTGAGCAGTACTTC | CSVSPSGEGEQYF | TRBV29-1 | - | TRBJ2-7 | -
TGTGCCAGCAGTTATTCGGGCTATAATTCACCCCTCCACTTT | CASSYSGYNSPLHF | TRBV6-5 | - | TRBJ1-6 | -
TGTGCCAGCAGTCCAGACAGCCCCATATACAATGAGCAGTTCTTC | CASSPDSPIYNEQFF | TRBV27 | - | TRBJ2-1 | -
TGTGCCAGCAGCGCAGGGGACAGCAATCAGCCCCAGCATTTT | CASSAGDSNQPQHF | TRBV9 | few | TRBJ1-5 | -